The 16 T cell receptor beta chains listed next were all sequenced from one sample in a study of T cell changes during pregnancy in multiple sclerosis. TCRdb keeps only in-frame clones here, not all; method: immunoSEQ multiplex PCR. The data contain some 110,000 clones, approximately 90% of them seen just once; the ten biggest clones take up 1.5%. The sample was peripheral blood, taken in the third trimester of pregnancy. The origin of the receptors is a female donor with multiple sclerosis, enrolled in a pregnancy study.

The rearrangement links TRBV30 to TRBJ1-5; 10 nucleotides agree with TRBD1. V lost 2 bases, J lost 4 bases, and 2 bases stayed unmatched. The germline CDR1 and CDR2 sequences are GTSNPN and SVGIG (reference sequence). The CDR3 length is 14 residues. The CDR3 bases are TGTGCCTGGAGTCGGGGACAGGGGAATCAGCCCCAGCATTTT. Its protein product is CAWSRGQGNQPQHF.

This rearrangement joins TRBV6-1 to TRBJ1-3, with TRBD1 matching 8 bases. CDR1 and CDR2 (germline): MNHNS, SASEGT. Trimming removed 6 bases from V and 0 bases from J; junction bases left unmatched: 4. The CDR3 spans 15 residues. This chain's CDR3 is CASRGTGYSGNTIYF. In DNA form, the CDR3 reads TGTGCCAGCAGAGGGACAGGATACTCTGGAAACACCATATATTTT.

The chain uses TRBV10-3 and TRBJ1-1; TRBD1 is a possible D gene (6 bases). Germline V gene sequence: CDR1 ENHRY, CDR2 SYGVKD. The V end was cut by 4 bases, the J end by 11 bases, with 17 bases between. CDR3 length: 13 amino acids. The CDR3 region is CAISVTGMDPAFF. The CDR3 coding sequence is TGTGCCATCAGTGTCACAGGGATGGATCCGGCTTTCTTT.

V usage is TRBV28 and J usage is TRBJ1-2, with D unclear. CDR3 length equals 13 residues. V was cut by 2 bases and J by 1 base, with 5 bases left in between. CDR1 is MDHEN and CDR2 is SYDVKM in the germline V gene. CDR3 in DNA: TGTGCCAGCAGTTTACTCCTTAACTATGGCTACACCTTC. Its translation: CASSLLLNYGYTF.

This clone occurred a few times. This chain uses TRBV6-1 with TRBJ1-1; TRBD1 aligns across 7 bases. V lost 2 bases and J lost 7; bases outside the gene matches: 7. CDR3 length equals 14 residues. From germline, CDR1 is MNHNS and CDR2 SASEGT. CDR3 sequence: CASSERGRGNEAFF. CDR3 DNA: TGTGCCAGCAGTGAAAGGGGGCGAGGAAATGAAGCTTTCTTT.

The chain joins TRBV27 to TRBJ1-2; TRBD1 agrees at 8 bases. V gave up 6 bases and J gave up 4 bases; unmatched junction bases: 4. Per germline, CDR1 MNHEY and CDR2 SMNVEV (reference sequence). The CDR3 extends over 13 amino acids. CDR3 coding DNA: TGTGCCAGCAGCCCGACAGGGGTCTATGGCTACACCTTC. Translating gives CASSPTGVYGYTF.

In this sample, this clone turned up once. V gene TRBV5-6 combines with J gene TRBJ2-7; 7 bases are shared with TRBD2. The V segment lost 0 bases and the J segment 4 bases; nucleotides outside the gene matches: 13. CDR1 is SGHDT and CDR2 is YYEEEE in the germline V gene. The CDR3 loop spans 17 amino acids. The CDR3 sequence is CASSLGELRLAKYEQYF. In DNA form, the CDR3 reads TGTGCCAGCAGCTTGGGTGAGCTAAGACTAGCCAAGTACGAGCAGTACTTC.

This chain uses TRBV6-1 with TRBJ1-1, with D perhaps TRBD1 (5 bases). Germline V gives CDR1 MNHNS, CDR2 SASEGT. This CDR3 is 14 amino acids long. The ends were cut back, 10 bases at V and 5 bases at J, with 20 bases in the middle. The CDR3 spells CATPSQGIYTEAFF. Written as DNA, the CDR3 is TGTGCCACCCCCAGCCAGGGAATATATACTGAAGCTTTCTTT.

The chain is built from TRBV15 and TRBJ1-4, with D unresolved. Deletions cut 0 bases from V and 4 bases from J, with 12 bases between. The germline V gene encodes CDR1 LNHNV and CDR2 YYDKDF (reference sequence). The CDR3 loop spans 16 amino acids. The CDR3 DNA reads TGTGCCACCAGCAGAGATCGAGCGGACGGTAATGAAAAACTGTTTTTT. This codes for CATSRDRADGNEKLFF.

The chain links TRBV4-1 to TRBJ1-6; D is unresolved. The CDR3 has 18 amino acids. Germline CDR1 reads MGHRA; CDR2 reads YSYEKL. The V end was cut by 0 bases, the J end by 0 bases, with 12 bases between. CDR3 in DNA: TGCGCCAGCAGCCAAGATGGGTCCGGGAGCTCCTATAATTCACCCCTCCACTTT. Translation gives CASSQDGSGSSYNSPLHF.

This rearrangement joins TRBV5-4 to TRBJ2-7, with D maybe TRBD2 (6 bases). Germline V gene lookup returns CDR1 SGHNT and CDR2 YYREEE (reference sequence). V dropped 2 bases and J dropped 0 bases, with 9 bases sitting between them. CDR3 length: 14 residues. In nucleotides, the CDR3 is TGTGCCAGCAGCTTCGGGGGTCCCTCCTACGAGCAGTACTTC. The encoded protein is CASSFGGPSYEQYF.

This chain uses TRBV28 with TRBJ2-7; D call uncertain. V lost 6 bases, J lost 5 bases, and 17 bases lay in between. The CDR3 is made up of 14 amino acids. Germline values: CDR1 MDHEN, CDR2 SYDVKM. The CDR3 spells CASRPGSGLDEQYF. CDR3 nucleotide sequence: TGTGCCAGCAGACCAGGCTCCGGTCTTGACGAGCAGTACTTC.

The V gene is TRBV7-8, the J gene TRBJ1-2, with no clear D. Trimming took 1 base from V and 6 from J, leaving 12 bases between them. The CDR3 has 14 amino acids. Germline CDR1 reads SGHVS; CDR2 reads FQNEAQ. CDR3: CASSLVGSGDGYTF. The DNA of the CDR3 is TGTGCCAGCAGCTTAGTGGGGAGTGGTGATGGCTACACCTTC.

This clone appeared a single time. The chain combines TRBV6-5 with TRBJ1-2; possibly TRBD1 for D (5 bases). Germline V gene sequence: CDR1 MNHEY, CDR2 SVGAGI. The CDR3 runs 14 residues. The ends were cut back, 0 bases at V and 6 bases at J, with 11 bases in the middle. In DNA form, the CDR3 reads TGTGCCAGCAGTTACTCCCTGTCAGGGAATGGCTACACCTTC. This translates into CASSYSLSGNGYTF.

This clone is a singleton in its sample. The CDR3 region is CASSQGGTEAFF. The CDR3 coding sequence is TGTGCCAGCAGCCAGGGAGGGACTGAAGCTTTCTTT. The chain employs TRBV13 and TRBJ1-1; a possible D gene is TRBD1 (5 bases). This CDR3 is built from 12 residues. V lost 5 bases, J lost 5 bases, and 9 bases lay in between. CDR1 PRHDT and CDR2 FYEKMQ come from the germline V gene (reference sequence).

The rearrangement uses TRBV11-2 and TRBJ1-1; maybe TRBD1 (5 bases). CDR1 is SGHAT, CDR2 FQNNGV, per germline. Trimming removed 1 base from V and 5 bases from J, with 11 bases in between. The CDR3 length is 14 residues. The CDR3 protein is CASSLVGGGTEAFF. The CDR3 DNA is TGTGCCAGCAGCTTAGTTGGCGGGGGGACTGAAGCTTTCTTT.